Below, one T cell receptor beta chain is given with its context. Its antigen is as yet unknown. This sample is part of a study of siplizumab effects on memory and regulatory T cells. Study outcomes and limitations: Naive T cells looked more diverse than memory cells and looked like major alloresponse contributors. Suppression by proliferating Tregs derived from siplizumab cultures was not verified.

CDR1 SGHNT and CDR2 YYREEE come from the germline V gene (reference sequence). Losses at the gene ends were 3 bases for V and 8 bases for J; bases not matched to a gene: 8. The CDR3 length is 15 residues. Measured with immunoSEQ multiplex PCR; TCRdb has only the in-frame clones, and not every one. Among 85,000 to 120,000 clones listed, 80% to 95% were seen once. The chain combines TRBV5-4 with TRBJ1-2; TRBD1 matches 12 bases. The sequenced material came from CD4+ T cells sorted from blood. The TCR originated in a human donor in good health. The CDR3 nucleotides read TGTGCCAGCAGCTCCCGGGACAGGGGGCAATACGGCTACACCTTC. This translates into CASSSRDRGQYGYTF.